These 30 T cell receptor beta chains were sequenced from one sample in a study of technical replicates of blood from a few donors. TCRdb's copy holds only in-frame clones and misses some; the assay was immunoSEQ multiplex PCR. Of tens of thousands of clones in the sample, nearly 98% were seen once. Sequenced: T cells isolated from PBMCs. Receptors originate from a human donor in good health.

CDR3 residues: CATSRDRWVARPYEQYF. In DNA form, the CDR3 reads TGTGCCACCAGCAGAGATCGGTGGGTAGCGCGACCCTACGAGCAGTACTTC. V and J are TRBV15 and TRBJ2-7; D is perhaps TRBD2 (5 bases). The CDR3 covers 17 residues. Trimming took off 0 bases at V and 2 bases at J, with 17 bases between the two ends. Germline V CDR1 and CDR2: LNHNV, YYDKDF (reference sequence).

V gene TRBV6-5 combines with J gene TRBJ2-1; 11 bases map to TRBD2. Germline V lookup: CDR1 MNHEY, CDR2 SVGAGI. The V and J ends lost 4 bases and 9 bases, in that order; junction bases with no gene match: 11. This CDR3 spans 16 amino acids. In DNA, the CDR3 is TGTGCCAGCAGTTTCGGTGTAGCGGGAGGGCGCGGTGAGCAGTTCTTC. As protein: CASSFGVAGGRGEQFF.

This rearrangement joins TRBV5-1 to TRBJ2-1; 8 bases align to TRBD1. The CDR3 runs to 14 residues. The germline V gene encodes CDR1 SGHRS and CDR2 YFSETQ. V shed 4 bases, J shed 6 bases, and the junction held 6 bases outside the gene matches. The CDR3 spells CASSPGQGPNEQFF. CDR3 in DNA: TGCGCCAGCAGCCCCGGACAGGGTCCCAATGAGCAGTTCTTC.

V is TRBV27 and J is TRBJ1-2; TRBD1 agrees at 7 bases. CDR1 and CDR2 (germline): MNHEY, SMNVEV (reference sequence). The CDR3 runs 16 residues. V trimming: 4 bases; J trimming: 4 bases; junction bases outside the gene matches: 12. CDR3 in amino acids: CASSSTPGQARYGYTF. DNA of the CDR3: TGTGCCAGCAGTTCGACGCCCGGACAGGCGCGCTATGGCTACACCTTC.

The DNA for the CDR3 is TGCGCCAGCAGCCAGCAGGAGGGTCCCTACGAGCAGTACTTC. Its protein is CASSQQEGPYEQYF. The rearrangement uses TRBV4-1 and TRBJ2-7; a weak D match, TRBD2 (6 bases). The ends were cut back, 3 bases at V and 2 bases at J, with 11 bases in the middle. CDR3 length equals 14 residues. Germline CDR1 MGHRA, CDR2 YSYEKL.

This chain links TRBV28 with TRBJ1-1, with 8 positions matching TRBD1. J gave up 1 base and V 6 bases, and 4 bases lay outside the gene matches. This CDR3 comprises 14 residues. The germline V gene has CDR1 MDHEN and CDR2 SYDVKM. The CDR3 is CASRLGTGNTEAFF. Written as DNA, the CDR3 is TGTGCCAGCAGGTTGGGGACAGGGAACACTGAAGCTTTCTTT.

This sequence joins TRBV6-6 and TRBJ1-5; no reliable D call. This CDR3 has 15 residues. The germline CDR1 and CDR2 sequences are MNHNY and SVGAGI (reference sequence). With 4 bases removed from V and 4 bases from J, the gap between germline ends came to 14 bases. In nucleotides, the CDR3 is TGTGCCAGCAGTTCAGGAGTGGCGGGGAATCAGCCCCAGCATTTT. Protein: CASSSGVAGNQPQHF.

The chain uses TRBV5-4 and TRBJ2-3; weak D call: TRBD2 (5 bases). Per germline, CDR1 SGHNT and CDR2 YYREEE (reference sequence). The CDR3 runs 15 residues. The V end lost 4 bases, the J end lost 2 bases, and 14 bases lay between the germline ends. The CDR3 DNA is TGTGCCAGCAGCGTTAGTACTGGACTCACAGATACGCAGTATTTT. Encoded protein: CASSVSTGLTDTQYF.

The chain couples TRBV2 to TRBJ2-7; D is uncertain. V dropped 6 bases and J dropped 1 base, with 13 bases sitting between them. CDR1 SNHLY and CDR2 FYNNEI come from the germline V gene. This CDR3 comprises 14 residues. CDR3 residues: CASSVPPRSYEQYF. The CDR3 nucleotides are TGTGCCAGCAGCGTCCCCCCCCGGTCCTACGAGCAGTACTTC.

The V and J genes are TRBV7-2 and TRBJ2-3, with TRBD2 identical over 9 bases. After removal of 1 base from V and 6 bases from J, the junction contained 14 bases not matched to a gene. The CDR3 is made up of 18 amino acids. The germline CDR1 and CDR2 sequences are SGHTA and FQGNSA. The CDR3 here is CASSLDWVWASGKDTQYF. CDR3 sequence (DNA): TGTGCCAGCAGCTTAGATTGGGTCTGGGCTAGCGGGAAGGATACGCAGTATTTT.

The V call is TRBV11-1, the J call TRBJ1-1; weak D call: TRBD1 (5 bases). This CDR3 spans 14 amino acids. V was shortened by 1 base and J by 0 bases, with 6 bases between the two germline ends. CDR1 is SGHAT and CDR2 is FQDESV in the germline V gene (reference sequence). CDR3 bases: TGTGCCAGCAGCTTAGGACAGATGAACACTGAAGCTTTCTTT. This codes for CASSLGQMNTEAFF. The full variable domain, in which reference TRBV11-1 and TRBJ1-1 provide the parts outside the CDR3, is EAEVAQSPRYKITEKSQAVAFWCDPISGHATLYWYRQILGQGPELLVQFQDESVVDDSQLPKDRFSAERLKGVDSTLKIQPAELGDSAMYLCASSLGQMNTEAFFGQGTRLTVV.

This clone was recorded only once. The V and J genes are TRBV28 and TRBJ1-5, with D possibly matching TRBD1 (6 bases). V lost 10 bases to trimming and J lost 3 bases, with 10 bases between them. Germline CDR1 reads MDHEN; CDR2 reads SYDVKM. This CDR3 has 12 amino acids. The CDR3 region has the DNA TGTGCCACATACAGGGCCAATCAGCCCCAGCATTTT. Protein: CATYRANQPQHF.

The V and J genes are TRBV5-4 and TRBJ2-1, with 9 bases lining up with TRBD2. Germline V gene sequence: CDR1 SGHNT, CDR2 YYREEE (reference sequence). This CDR3 has 16 residues. J gave up 0 bases and V 4 bases, and 5 bases lay outside the gene matches. CDR3 sequence: CASSPTSGRSYNEQFF. DNA of the CDR3: TGTGCCAGCAGCCCGACTAGCGGCCGCTCCTACAATGAGCAGTTCTTC.

This clone was detected only once. V and J are TRBV11-2 and TRBJ2-1; D unclear. The germline CDR1 and CDR2 sequences are SGHAT and FQNNGV. The length of the CDR3 is 18 residues. Trimming removed 1 base at V and 6 bases at J, with 22 bases between. The CDR3 region is CASSLVYPRSGLRNEQFF. The CDR3 DNA reads as TGTGCCAGCAGCTTAGTTTATCCTCGGTCAGGTCTTCGCAATGAGCAGTTCTTC.

This chain connects TRBV5-6 to TRBJ1-1; the match to TRBD1 covers 8 bases. Germline-derived CDR1 and CDR2 are SGHDT and YYEEEE. This CDR3 spans 15 amino acids. Trimming took 2 bases from V and 3 from J; bases not matched to a gene: 6. Written as DNA, the CDR3 is TGTGCCAGCAGCTTACTAGACAGGGGCCACACTGAAGCTTTCTTT. Amino acids: CASSLLDRGHTEAFF.

The chain carries TRBV10-1 and TRBJ1-1; D is ambiguous. CDR1 and CDR2 from the germline V gene are WNHNN and SYGVQD (reference sequence). There are 13 residues in the CDR3. The V end lost 7 bases, the J end lost 1 base, and 10 bases lay between the germline ends. As DNA, the CDR3 is TGCGCCAGCACTAGAACCCGGAACACTGAAGCTTTCTTT. It specifies CASTRTRNTEAFF.

The chain uses TRBV4-1 and TRBJ1-2; D is uncertain. Germline V gives CDR1 MGHRA, CDR2 YSYEKL. The CDR3 runs to 12 residues. V was shortened by 0 bases and J by 10 bases, with 9 bases between the two germline ends. This CDR3 is CASSQDRSVYTF. DNA for the CDR3: TGCGCCAGCAGCCAAGATCGGAGTGTCTACACCTTC.

The chain links TRBV29-1 to TRBJ2-1; D might be TRBD2 (7 bases). This CDR3 comprises 15 residues. Germline-derived CDR1 and CDR2 are SQVTM and ANQGSEA. Trimming shortened V by 0 bases and J by 4 bases, and 13 bases separated the two germline ends. CDR3 DNA: TGCAGCGTTGAAGAGGGGGCTAGCGGATACAATGAGCAGTTCTTC. Translation: CSVEEGASGYNEQFF.

This chain links TRBV7-2 with TRBJ1-5; no clear D. V was pared by 4 bases and J by 0 bases, with 10 bases between. This CDR3 is built from 15 residues. CDR1 is SGHTA, CDR2 FQGNSA, per germline. The CDR3 here is CASSYKQLSNQPQHF. CDR3 DNA: TGTGCCAGCAGCTATAAACAGCTTAGCAATCAGCCCCAGCATTTT.

The V and J genes are TRBV11-2 and TRBJ2-7; no clear D gene. Per germline, CDR1 SGHAT and CDR2 FQNNGV. This CDR3 region has 14 residues. V gave up 0 bases and J gave up 2 bases, with 8 bases separating them. CDR3 sequence reads: CASSLDTQTYEQYF. DNA for the CDR3: TGTGCCAGCAGCTTAGATACGCAGACCTACGAGCAGTACTTC.

This chain uses TRBV7-2 with TRBJ2-1; 11 bases match TRBD2. V shed 1 base and J 3 bases; nucleotides not matched to a gene: 8. This CDR3 comprises 18 residues. CDR1 is SGHTA and CDR2 is FQGNSA in the germline V gene. This CDR3 is CASSLVRLAGGSYNEQFF. The CDR3 DNA is TGTGCCAGCAGCTTAGTGAGGCTAGCGGGAGGTAGCTACAATGAGCAGTTCTTC.

The chain couples TRBV5-1 to TRBJ1-5; TRBD1 agrees at 9 bases. V trimming: 2 bases; J trimming: 6 bases; junction bases outside the gene matches: 3. Germline assignment: CDR1 SGHRS and CDR2 YFSETQ. The CDR3 totals 14 residues. The CDR3, as DNA: TGCGCCAGCAGCTTAGACAGGGGGTCTCAGCCCCAGCATTTT. This translates into CASSLDRGSQPQHF.

This chain links TRBV6-1 with TRBJ1-1; D uncertain. The CDR3 covers 14 residues. CDR1 is MNHNS, CDR2 SASEGT, per germline. The V end lost 3 bases, the J end lost 6 bases, and 14 bases lay between the germline ends. CDR3 bases: TGTGCCAGCAGTGATCCACGGCCGAGGGCTGAAGCTTTCTTT. Translation: CASSDPRPRAEAFF.

V and J are TRBV6-5 and TRBJ2-7, with 9 bases matching TRBD1. The V segment lost 8 bases and the J segment 2 bases; nucleotides outside the gene matches: 7. This CDR3 spans 14 amino acids. The germline V gene encodes CDR1 MNHEY and CDR2 SVGAGI. The CDR3 loop reads CASVPGTGPYEQYF. CDR3 bases: TGTGCCAGCGTTCCAGGGACAGGGCCCTACGAGCAGTACTTC.

CDR3 sequence reads: CASSQEISGLGTDTQYF. As DNA, the CDR3 is TGCGCCAGCAGCCAAGAGATCAGCGGTTTGGGCACAGATACGCAGTATTTT. This rearrangement joins TRBV4-1 to TRBJ2-3; D might be TRBD2 (5 bases). Trimming left V 0 bases short and J 1 base short, with 14 bases between. The CDR3 length is 17 residues. The V gene's germline CDR1 is MGHRA and CDR2 YSYEKL.

The V call is TRBV5-1, the J call TRBJ2-2, with 8 bases aligning to TRBD2. Germline V lookup: CDR1 SGHRS, CDR2 YFSETQ. The ends lost 4 bases at V and 4 bases at J; junction bases unmatched: 12. This CDR3 region has 17 residues. The DNA of the CDR3 is TGCGCCAGCAGCAAACTCGGGGGACTAGGGGGCACCGGGGAGCTGTTTTTT. Translated, it gives CASSKLGGLGGTGELFF.

V gene TRBV29-1 combines with J gene TRBJ2-1; TRBD1 matches 10 bases. V lost 6 bases to trimming and J lost 10 bases; unmatched junction nucleotides: 6. This CDR3 contains 12 residues. The germline gives CDR1 SQVTM, CDR2 ANQGSEA. Here the CDR3 DNA reads TGCAGCGTGGGGACAGGGGTTGGAGAGCAGTTCTTC. Translation gives CSVGTGVGEQFF.

J is TRBJ2-1 and V is TRBV20-1; maybe TRBD1 (6 bases). The germline CDR1 and CDR2 sequences are DFQATT and SNEGSKA (reference sequence). This CDR3 spans 11 amino acids. Trimming removed 2 bases from V and 9 bases from J, with 8 bases in between. The CDR3 here is CSARIGGEQFF. The CDR3 DNA sequence: TGCAGTGCTAGAATAGGGGGTGAGCAGTTCTTC.

This chain links TRBV10-3 with TRBJ2-7, with 11 bases lining up with TRBD2. Germline CDR1 and CDR2: ENHRY and SYGVKD. After removal of 0 bases from V and 0 bases from J, the junction contained 4 bases not matched to a gene. This CDR3 contains 17 residues. This CDR3 is CAISESVLAGVSYEQYF. CDR3 coding DNA: TGTGCCATCAGTGAGTCAGTACTAGCGGGAGTCTCCTACGAGCAGTACTTC.

The count of this clone is one. V usage is TRBV11-2 and J usage is TRBJ2-1; D may be TRBD2 (6 bases). Germline values: CDR1 SGHAT, CDR2 FQNNGV. Trimming pared 5 bases from V and 5 bases from J, leaving 16 bases between. The CDR3 has 15 residues. The CDR3, as DNA: TGTGCCAGCAGCCCGCCCGTGGAGGGTGACAATGAGCAGTTCTTC. Translation: CASSPPVEGDNEQFF.